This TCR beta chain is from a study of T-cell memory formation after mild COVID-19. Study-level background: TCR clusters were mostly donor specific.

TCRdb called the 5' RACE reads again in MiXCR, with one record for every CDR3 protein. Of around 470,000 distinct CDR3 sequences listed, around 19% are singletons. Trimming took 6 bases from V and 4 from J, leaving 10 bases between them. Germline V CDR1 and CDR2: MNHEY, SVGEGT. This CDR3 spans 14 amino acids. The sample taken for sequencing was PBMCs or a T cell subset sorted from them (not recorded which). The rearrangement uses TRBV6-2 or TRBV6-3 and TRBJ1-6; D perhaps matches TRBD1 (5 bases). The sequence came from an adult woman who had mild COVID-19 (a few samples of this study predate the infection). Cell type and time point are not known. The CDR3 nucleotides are TGTGCCAGCAGATCGGCAGGGTATAATTCACCCCTCCACTTT. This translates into CASRSAGYNSPLHF.